This T cell receptor beta chain was recorded in a study of CD8+CD57+ T cells in acquired aplastic anemia. Study in general: DNA per sorted CD4+ or CD8+ sample ranged 0.2 to 27.4 ug, averaging 3.2 ug.

Broader study findings: Patients versus controls showed no significant CD8+ Simpson's diversity difference. Researchers report that approximately 28 CD8+ CDR3 sequences appeared in both patients and controls.

V was pared by 5 bases and J by 10 bases, with 8 bases of the junction left unmatched. This CDR3 is 14 amino acids long. Looked up from germline, CDR1 is SNHLY and CDR2 is FYNNEI. The template for TCR beta VDJ and CDR3 sequence profiling was genomic DNA. TCRdb redid the calling of the reads with MiXCR, one entry per CDR3 protein. The profile covers approximately 190,000 distinct CDR3 sequences, with 48% appearing a single time and approximately 9.4% taken by the ten largest. Patients who underwent sequencing had shown CD8+CD57+ cell expansion by flow cytometry. Of note for this clonotype: Its target is unknown.

This TCR derives from a human donor with aplastic anemia. The sequencing sample was made of sorted CD4+, CD8+, or CD8+CD57+ T cells (not recorded which) from PBMCs. This chain joins TRBV2 and TRBJ1-6; 7 positions match TRBD1. The CDR3 region is CASSFPGTESPLHF. In DNA form, the CDR3 reads TGTGCCAGCAGTTTCCCCGGGACAGAGTCACCCCTCCACTTT.